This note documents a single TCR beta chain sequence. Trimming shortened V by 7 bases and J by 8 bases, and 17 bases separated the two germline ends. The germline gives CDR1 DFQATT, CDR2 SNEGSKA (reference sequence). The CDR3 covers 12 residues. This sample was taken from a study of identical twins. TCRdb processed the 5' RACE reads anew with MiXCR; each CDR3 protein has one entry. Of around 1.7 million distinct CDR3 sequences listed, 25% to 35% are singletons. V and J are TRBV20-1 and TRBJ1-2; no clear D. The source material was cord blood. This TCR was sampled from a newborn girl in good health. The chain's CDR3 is CSVHAPRRGYTF. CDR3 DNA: TGCAGTGTCCATGCTCCGAGGAGAGGCTACACCTTC.